Shown below are 32 T cell receptor beta chains from a single sample sequenced in a study of T cell changes during pregnancy in multiple sclerosis. Profiling relied on immunoSEQ multiplex PCR, and the TCRdb table lists in-frame clones only, not all of them. The sample comprises over 50,000 clones, 80% to 95% of which are singletons, and approximately 0.25% rests with the top ten. The sample was CD4+ T cells from peripheral blood mononuclear cells, taken in the third trimester of pregnancy. Receptors were obtained from a female donor with multiple sclerosis, enrolled in a pregnancy study.

The chain is built from TRBV5-8 and TRBJ1-4; D is uncertain. The germline V and J ends were trimmed by 0 bases and 0 bases, with 3 bases remaining between them. This CDR3 has 14 amino acids. In germline, CDR1 is SGHTS, CDR2 YDEGEE. The CDR3 DNA follows: TGTGCCAGCAGCTTGGTAGCAACTAATGAAAAACTGTTTTTT. This encodes CASSLVATNEKLFF.

CDR3 loop: CASSLEVSRGGYEQYF. CDR3 coding DNA: TGTGCCAGCAGCTTAGAAGTGAGCCGGGGTGGATACGAGCAGTACTTC. The chain uses TRBV7-2 and TRBJ2-7; tentatively, D is TRBD2 (5 bases). V was trimmed by 1 base and J by 4 bases, leaving 17 bases between them. The CDR3 has 16 amino acids. Germline values: CDR1 SGHTA, CDR2 FQGNSA.

J is TRBJ1-2 and V is TRBV4-1; D is perhaps TRBD1 (6 bases). The V end was cut by 5 bases, the J end by 1 base, with 17 bases between. CDR1 and CDR2 from the germline V gene are MGHRA and YSYEKL. The CDR3 consists of 16 residues. CDR3 bases: TGCGCCAGCAGCTTGACCAGGACAGACTATAACTATGGCTACACCTTC. This translates into CASSLTRTDYNYGYTF.

This chain uses TRBV6-5 with TRBJ2-1; D remains ambiguous. Per the germline V gene, CDR1 is MNHEY and CDR2 is SVGAGI. V was cut by 2 bases and J by 5 bases, with 7 bases left in between. This CDR3 has 13 residues. The CDR3 nucleotides are TGTGCCAGCAGTTACGAACGGGACAATGAGCAGTTCTTC. Protein: CASSYERDNEQFF.

This sequence joins TRBV19 and TRBJ2-3, with a weak D call TRBD2 (5 bases). Per germline, CDR1 LNHDA and CDR2 SQIVND (reference sequence). CDR3 length: 15 residues. V shed 5 bases and J shed 0 bases, with 12 bases lying between them. Written as DNA, the CDR3 is TGTGCCAGTAGTCTTCTAGCAGCTAGCACAGATACGCAGTATTTT. As protein: CASSLLAASTDTQYF.

The chain has TRBV7-3 and TRBJ2-2; D is ambiguous. The germline gives CDR1 SGHTA, CDR2 FQGTGA. This CDR3 has 14 residues. V lost 1 base and J 1 base, leaving 4 bases between the germline ends. CDR3 protein: CASSLILNTGELFF. The CDR3 coding sequence is TGTGCCAGCAGCTTAATCCTGAACACCGGGGAGCTGTTTTTT.

The V and J genes are TRBV27 and TRBJ2-7, with 10 nucleotides matching TRBD2. The V and J ends lost 5 bases and 3 bases, in that order; junction bases with no gene match: 1. The CDR3 covers 13 residues. Looked up from germline, CDR1 is MNHEY and CDR2 is SMNVEV (reference sequence). This CDR3 reads CASSPSGSYEQYF. For the CDR3, the DNA is TGTGCCAGCAGTCCTAGCGGGAGCTACGAGCAGTACTTC.

V usage is TRBV5-4 and J usage is TRBJ2-7; D is unclear. CDR3 length equals 14 residues. Trimming removed 4 bases from V and 2 bases from J, with 13 bases in between. Germline lookup yields CDR1 SGHNT and CDR2 YYREEE (reference sequence). For the CDR3, the DNA is TGTGCCAGCAGCGCGGAGTTGAGGCCCTACGAGCAGTACTTC. It codes for CASSAELRPYEQYF.

The rearrangement uses TRBV10-2 and TRBJ2-7; 8 bases are shared with TRBD1. The CDR3 sequence is 14 residues long. V lost 7 bases, J lost 3 bases, and 8 bases stayed unmatched. Looked up from germline, CDR1 is WSHSY and CDR2 is SAAADI. CDR3 bases: TGCGCCAGCAAAAGGACAGGGTGGGTCTACGAGCAGTACTTC. Translated, it gives CASKRTGWVYEQYF.

This rearrangement joins TRBV4-1 to TRBJ2-1; 11 bases map to TRBD1. Trimming cost V 1 base and J 2 bases; bases outside gene matches: 4. Germline V gene data show CDR1 as MGHRA and CDR2 as YSYEKL. The CDR3 covers 17 residues. CDR3 in amino acids: CASSQVQGQGAYNEQFF. The CDR3 DNA reads TGCGCCAGCAGCCAAGTTCAGGGACAGGGGGCCTACAATGAGCAGTTCTTC.

The sample holds one count of this clone. The chain combines TRBV1 with TRBJ2-7; the table's D call, TRBD2, was not checked against the DNA. TRBV1 is noted as a pseudogene. This CDR3 has 14 residues. The CDR3 region has the DNA TGCACCAGCAGCCAAAGACTAGTCCCCTACGAGCAGTACTTC. It specifies CTSSQRLVPYEQYF.

This rearrangement joins TRBV5-6 to TRBJ1-1; D is unclear. Per germline, CDR1 SGHDT and CDR2 YYEEEE. The CDR3 is 15 residues long. V was trimmed by 3 bases and J by 3 bases, leaving 15 bases between them. Here the CDR3 reads CASSSAESGDTEAFF. The CDR3 DNA is TGTGCCAGCAGCTCCGCGGAGTCCGGGGACACTGAAGCTTTCTTT.

V gene TRBV28 combines with J gene TRBJ1-2; TRBD1 matches at 9 bases. Germline CDR1 MDHEN, CDR2 SYDVKM. CDR3 length: 14 amino acids. J gave up 6 bases and V 6 bases, and 8 bases lay outside the gene matches. The CDR3 here is CASSDRGGWNGYTF. DNA for the CDR3: TGTGCCAGCAGCGACAGGGGGGGGTGGAATGGCTACACCTTC.

In nucleotides, the CDR3 is TGTGCCAGCTCACTCCGCCCCACCCTGGGACAGGCGGACACTGAAGCTTTCTTT. It translates to CASSLRPTLGQADTEAFF. This chain uses TRBV18 with TRBJ1-1, with 8 nucleotides matching TRBD1. V gave up 4 bases and J gave up 3 bases; unmatched junction bases: 16. This CDR3 is 18 amino acids long. The germline V gene encodes CDR1 KGHSH and CDR2 LQKENI.

J is TRBJ2-4 and V is TRBV5-6; 9 bases fit TRBD1. CDR1 and CDR2 (germline): SGHDT, YYEEEE. The V gene end was trimmed by 3 bases and the J gene end by 8 bases; junction bases not matched to a gene: 21. The CDR3 runs 19 residues. CDR3 loop: CASSSHTGGQGFGKDIQYF. The CDR3 DNA follows: TGTGCCAGCAGCTCACACACAGGGGGCCAAGGGTTCGGTAAAGACATTCAGTACTTC.

V and J are TRBV20-1 and TRBJ1-2; maybe TRBD1 (6 bases). Germline loops: CDR1 DFQATT, CDR2 SNEGSKA (reference sequence). The V end was cut by 8 bases, the J end by 8 bases, with 15 bases between. The CDR3 loop spans 11 amino acids. The CDR3: CSTPGGVGYTF. The DNA of the CDR3 is TGCAGTACCCCGGGGGGCGTAGGCTACACCTTC.

This clone appeared a single time. The chain is built from TRBV9 and TRBJ1-5; unclear D gene. Germline loops: CDR1 SGDLS, CDR2 YYNGEE. Trimming took 3 bases from V and 0 from J, leaving 7 bases between them. CDR3 length: 14 amino acids. Here the CDR3 DNA reads TGTGCCAGCAGCGCTTCCGGTAGCAATCAGCCCCAGCATTTT. Translating it yields CASSASGSNQPQHF.

The V gene is TRBV5-1, the J gene TRBJ2-1, with D maybe TRBD1 (5 bases). The CDR3 has 12 amino acids. Germline loops: CDR1 SGHRS, CDR2 YFSETQ. V gave up 0 bases and J gave up 8 bases, with 6 bases separating them. The CDR3 sequence: CASSLVGDEQFF. CDR3 sequence (DNA): TGCGCCAGCAGCTTGGTAGGGGATGAGCAGTTCTTC.

This chain joins TRBV28 and TRBJ1-1; 7 nucleotides match TRBD1. V was clipped by 6 bases and J by 8 bases; unmatched bases: 6. The CDR3 runs to 12 residues. In germline, CDR1 is MDHEN, CDR2 SYDVKM. The CDR3 spells CASRSLDREAFF. CDR3 DNA: TGTGCCAGCAGATCCCTGGACAGGGAAGCTTTCTTT.

The rearrangement uses TRBV7-3 and TRBJ2-3; TRBD1 agrees at 7 bases. The junction had 1 base not matched to a gene; V was cut back by 3 bases and J by 1 base. Germline CDR1 and CDR2: SGHTA and FQGTGA. CDR3 length: 14 amino acids. CDR3 residues: CASSFTGGTDTQYF. The CDR3 nucleotides are TGTGCCAGCAGCTTTACAGGGGGCACAGATACGCAGTATTTT.

The genes are TRBV19 and TRBJ2-7, with D possibly being TRBD2 (5 bases). Per germline, CDR1 LNHDA and CDR2 SQIVND (reference sequence). This CDR3 has 18 amino acids. The V gene lost 1 base and the J gene lost 0 bases, with 19 bases spanning the gap. This CDR3 is CASSIGRVDGPLSYEQYF. CDR3 bases: TGTGCCAGTAGTATAGGGCGGGTGGACGGTCCCCTCTCCTACGAGCAGTACTTC. Looking up the rest from reference TRBV19 and TRBJ2-7 gives the full variable domain: DGGITQSPKYLFRKEGQNVTLSCEQNLNHDAMYWYRQDPGQGLRLIYYSQIVNDFQKGDIAEGYSVSREKKESFPLTVTSAQKNPTAFYLCASSIGRVDGPLSYEQYFGPGTRLTVT.

This clone was picked up one time. The chain links TRBV10-2 to TRBJ1-5, with TRBD1 matching 10 bases. The CDR3 extends over 16 amino acids. From germline, CDR1 is WSHSY and CDR2 SAAADI. V lost 4 bases to trimming and J lost 6 bases; unmatched junction nucleotides: 9. This chain's CDR3 is CASSVSDRGARQPQHF. The CDR3 nucleotides read TGCGCCAGCAGTGTCTCGGACAGGGGGGCCCGTCAGCCCCAGCATTTT.

This clone occurred once. The CDR3, as DNA: TGTGCCAGCAGCCTGGGAGGACAGGGGGCAAATCAGCCCCAGCATTTT. This gives the protein CASSLGGQGANQPQHF. This chain uses TRBV5-4 with TRBJ1-5; 11 bases are shared with TRBD1. CDR3 length: 16 amino acids. Germline lookup yields CDR1 SGHNT and CDR2 YYREEE (reference sequence). The junction had 7 bases not matched to a gene; V was cut back by 4 bases and J by 4 bases.

This clone was counted a few times. The chain has TRBV5-1 and TRBJ1-1, with D possibly TRBD1 on 6 matching bases. V lost 2 bases, J lost 1 base, and 9 bases lay in between. There are 14 residues in the CDR3. Per the germline V gene, CDR1 is SGHRS and CDR2 is YFSETQ. For the CDR3, the DNA is TGCGCCAGCAGCTTCGCACAGGGGAACACTGAAGCTTTCTTT. It encodes CASSFAQGNTEAFF. Using reference TRBV5-1 and TRBJ1-1 for the parts outside the CDR3, the full variable domain is KAGVTQTPRYLIKTRGQQVTLSCSPISGHRSVSWYQQTPGQGLQFLFEYFSETQRNKGNFPGRFSGRQFSNSRSEMNVSTLELGDSALYLCASSFAQGNTEAFFGQGTRLTVV.

The rearrangement uses TRBV2 and TRBJ2-7, with 11 bases aligning to TRBD2. V shed 4 bases, J shed 3 bases, and the junction held 2 bases outside the gene matches. CDR3 size: 14 residues. CDR1 and CDR2 from the germline V gene are SNHLY and FYNNEI. CDR3: CASSALAGGYEQYF. The CDR3 nucleotides read TGTGCCAGCAGTGCCCTAGCGGGAGGCTACGAGCAGTACTTC.

The V gene is TRBV5-4, the J gene TRBJ2-7; 9 bases map to TRBD2. V was pared by 5 bases and J by 0 bases, with 6 bases of the junction left unmatched. The CDR3 runs to 15 residues. In germline, CDR1 is SGHNT, CDR2 YYREEE (reference sequence). This CDR3 reads CASSRGSGGSYEQYF. In DNA form, the CDR3 reads TGTGCCAGCAGTCGGGGTAGCGGGGGCTCCTACGAGCAGTACTTC.

V usage is TRBV7-3 and J usage is TRBJ2-2; 8 positions agree with TRBD2. CDR3 size: 16 residues. V lost 1 base, J lost 0 bases, and 1 base stayed unmatched. Germline assignment: CDR1 SGHTA and CDR2 FQGTGA. The CDR3 region has the DNA TGTGCCAGCAGCTTAAACGGGGGGGCGAACACCGGGGAGCTGTTTTTT. This gives the protein CASSLNGGANTGELFF.

The genes are TRBV27 and TRBJ2-7, with TRBD2 matching 14 bases. The CDR3 length is 18 residues. The junction had 9 bases not matched to a gene; V was cut back by 3 bases and J by 2 bases. CDR1 and CDR2 (germline): MNHEY, SMNVEV (reference sequence). The CDR3 DNA reads as TGTGCCAGCAGTTTTAGGGTGGAGACTAGCGGGAGGGCCTACGAGCAGTACTTC. It is translated as CASSFRVETSGRAYEQYF.

The chain recombines TRBV19 with TRBJ1-2, with D perhaps TRBD1 (5 bases). CDR1 and CDR2 (germline): LNHDA, SQIVND (reference sequence). Deletions cut 5 bases from V and 3 bases from J, with 10 bases between. The CDR3 has 13 amino acids. The CDR3 bases are TGTGCCAGTAGTTTTTCCAGGGACTATGGCTACACCTTC. The encoded protein is CASSFSRDYGYTF.

The DNA of the CDR3 is TGTGCCACCAGCCCAGGGGCAGGGGCTGAAGCTTTCTTT. It is translated as CATSPGAGAEAFF. The chain is built from TRBV15 and TRBJ1-1, with D perhaps matching TRBD1 (6 bases). The CDR3 sequence is 13 residues long. V shed 5 bases and J shed 6 bases, with 13 bases lying between them. Looked up from germline, CDR1 is LNHNV and CDR2 is YYDKDF (reference sequence).

The chain couples TRBV2 to TRBJ1-5, with D maybe TRBD1 (6 bases). V was shortened by 1 base and J by 3 bases, with 13 bases between the two germline ends. Germline V CDR1 and CDR2: SNHLY, FYNNEI. This CDR3 region has 16 residues. CDR3 protein: CASSEEITGPNQPQHF. As DNA, the CDR3 is TGTGCCAGCAGTGAAGAGATCACAGGGCCCAATCAGCCCCAGCATTTT.

The chain has TRBV2 and TRBJ1-1; possibly TRBD1 for D (5 bases). V lost 4 bases and J 6 bases, leaving 27 bases between the germline ends. The CDR3 is made up of 18 amino acids. Germline V lookup: CDR1 SNHLY, CDR2 FYNNEI. The DNA of the CDR3 is TGTGCCAGCAGTGTCCTAGCTAACACGGAGTGGGGGGGGGCTGAAGCTTTCTTT. It yields the protein CASSVLANTEWGGAEAFF.